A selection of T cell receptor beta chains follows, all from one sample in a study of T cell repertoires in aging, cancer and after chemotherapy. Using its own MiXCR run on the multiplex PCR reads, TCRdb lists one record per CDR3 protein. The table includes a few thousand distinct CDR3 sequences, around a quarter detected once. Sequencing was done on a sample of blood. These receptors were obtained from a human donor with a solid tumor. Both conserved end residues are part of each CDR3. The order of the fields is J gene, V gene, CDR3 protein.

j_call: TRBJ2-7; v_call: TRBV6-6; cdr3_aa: CASSTPGTSGYEQYF
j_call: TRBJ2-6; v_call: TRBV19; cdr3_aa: CASSRGAGANVLTF
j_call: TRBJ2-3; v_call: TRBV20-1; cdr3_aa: CSARAPGLTQYF
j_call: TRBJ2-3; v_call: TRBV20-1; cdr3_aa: CSARDKTRDTDTQYF
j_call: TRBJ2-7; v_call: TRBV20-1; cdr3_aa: CSARPSRQGRAYEQYF
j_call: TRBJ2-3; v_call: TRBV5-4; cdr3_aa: CASSLLTSEDTQYF
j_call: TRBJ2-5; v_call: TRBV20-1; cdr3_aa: CSARDLNPQWETQYF
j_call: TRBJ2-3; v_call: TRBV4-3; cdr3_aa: CASSQVLAGGRTDTQYF
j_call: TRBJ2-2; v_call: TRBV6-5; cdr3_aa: CASTGDRVNTGELFF
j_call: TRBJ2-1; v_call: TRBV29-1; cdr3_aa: CSARGQGESDEQFF
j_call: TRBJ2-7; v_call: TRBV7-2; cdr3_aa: CASKRRDGLYEQYF
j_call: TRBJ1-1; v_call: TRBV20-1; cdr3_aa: CSAARTGSYTEAFF
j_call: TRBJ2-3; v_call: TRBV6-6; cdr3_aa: CASSDPPSRDTQYF
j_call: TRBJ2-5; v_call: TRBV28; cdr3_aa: CASSSRFGLLAETQYF
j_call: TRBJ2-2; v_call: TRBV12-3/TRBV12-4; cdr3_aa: CASTAWTGRDGELFF
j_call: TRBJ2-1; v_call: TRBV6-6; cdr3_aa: CASRDYQPGEQFF
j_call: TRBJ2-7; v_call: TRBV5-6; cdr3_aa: CASSLGSDRPYEQYF
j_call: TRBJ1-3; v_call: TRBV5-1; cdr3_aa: CASSFGSSTGNTIYF
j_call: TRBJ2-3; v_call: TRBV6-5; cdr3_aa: CASRGTATDTQYF
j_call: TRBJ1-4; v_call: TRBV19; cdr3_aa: CASLGTDNEKLFF
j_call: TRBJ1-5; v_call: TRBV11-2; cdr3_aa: CASSLDRAGPQHF
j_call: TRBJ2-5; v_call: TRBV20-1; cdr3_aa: CSAGLGREGHFPQYF
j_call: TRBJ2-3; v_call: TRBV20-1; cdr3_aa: CSARGLAYDTDTQYF
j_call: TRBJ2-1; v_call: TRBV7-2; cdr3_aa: CASSSLRRGGPSYNEQFF
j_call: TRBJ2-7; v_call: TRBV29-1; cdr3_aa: CSVMDRGIDEQYF
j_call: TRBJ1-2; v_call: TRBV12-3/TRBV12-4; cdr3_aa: CASTRGGQAYGYTF
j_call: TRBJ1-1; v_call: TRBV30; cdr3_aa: CAWRVPGHDTEAFF
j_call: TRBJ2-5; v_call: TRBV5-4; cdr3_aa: CASSFIGQGETQYF
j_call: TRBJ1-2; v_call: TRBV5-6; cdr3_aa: CASSFNPGFYGYTF
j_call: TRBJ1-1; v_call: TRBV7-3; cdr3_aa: CASSLLLDTEAFF